These T cell receptor beta chains were read from a single sample in a study of shared clonotypes between healthy human individuals. Assay: immunoSEQ multiplex PCR; the TCRdb copy retains only in-frame clones and omits some. The sample has some 1 million clones; about 74% are singletons. Sequenced material: memory CD4+ T cells sorted from blood. The receptors here all came from a man younger than 30 in good health. The CDR3 runs from the conserved cysteine through the conserved F or W. Each record gives: J gene, D gene, clone size, V gene, CDR3 protein, CDR3 DNA. D genes are given only for firm matches. Clone size is shown for a subset of rows, as once, few, many or a class of expanded clone.

TRBJ2-4	TRBD1	few	TRBV5-8	CASPRWGQGRENIQYF	TGTGCCAGCCCCAGGTGGGGACAGGGCAGGGAAAACATTCAGTACTTC
TRBJ2-5	TRBD2	.	TRBV28	CASSLAGTSGSETQYF	TGTGCCAGCAGCCTAGCGGGGACTAGCGGGTCAGAGACCCAGTACTTC
TRBJ2-7	TRBD1	once	TRBV5-1	CASSGRQGEVYEQYF	TGCGCCAGCAGCGGCCGACAGGGGGAAGTGTACGAGCAGTACTTC
TRBJ2-7	TRBD2	.	TRBV4-3	CASSQVLSGGGSYEQYF	TGCGCCAGCAGCCAAGTACTTAGCGGGGGGGGTTCTTACGAGCAGTACTTC
TRBJ2-7	.	.	TRBV5-8	CASSSLGEQYF	TGTGCCAGCAGCTCTCTTGGCGAGCAGTACTTC
TRBJ1-2	.	few	TRBV30	CACQGMANYGYTF	TGTGCCTGTCAGGGGATGGCGAACTATGGCTACACCTTC
TRBJ1-6	TRBD1	.	TRBV7-8	CASSPGTAYNSPLHF	TGTGCCAGCAGCCCCGGGACAGCCTATAATTCACCCCTCCACTTT
TRBJ2-3	.	.	TRBV5-4	CASSFERAVFTDTQYF	TGTGCCAGCAGCTTCGAGAGGGCAGTCTTCACAGATACGCAGTATTTT
TRBJ2-1	TRBD2	.	TRBV27	CASSLSGLAGGGYNEQFF	TGTGCCAGCAGTTTATCGGGACTAGCGGGAGGGGGGTACAATGAGCAGTTCTTC
TRBJ2-4	TRBD2	.	TRBV30	CAWTIGTSGGKNIQYF	TGTGCCTGGACCATCGGGACTAGCGGGGGGAAAAACATTCAGTACTTC
TRBJ1-4	TRBD1	.	TRBV5-3	CARSQPYGQGATNEKLFF	TGTGCCAGAAGCCAACCCTACGGACAGGGGGCCACTAATGAAAAACTGTTTTTT
TRBJ2-7	TRBD1	once	TRBV18	CASSPWTGRGFTEQYF	TGTGCCAGCTCACCATGGACTGGCAGGGGGTTCACCGAGCAGTACTTC
TRBJ1-5	.	.	TRBV10-3	CAISESIGSGLSNQPQHF	TGTGCCATCAGTGAGTCGATAGGGTCAGGACTAAGCAATCAGCCCCAGCATTTT
TRBJ2-7	TRBD2	few	TRBV27	CASPPLSSGVTYEQYF	TGTGCCAGCCCCCCCCTCTCTAGCGGGGTTACCTACGAGCAGTACTTC
TRBJ1-2	TRBD1	.	TRBV6-1	CASSELQGSTYGYTF	TGTGCCAGCAGTGAATTACAGGGGTCAACCTATGGCTACACCTTC
TRBJ1-6	.	.	TRBV11-2	CASSLTTHNSPLHF	TGTGCCAGCAGCTTAACGACCCACAATTCACCCCTCCACTTT
TRBJ2-1	TRBD2	.	TRBV6-1	CASSEGLLAASYNEQFF	TGTGCCAGCAGTGAAGGATTACTAGCGGCTTCCTACAATGAGCAGTTCTTC
TRBJ1-1	.	.	TRBV30	CANSRGSTEAFF	TGCGCGAATTCCAGGGGATCCACTGAAGCTTTCTTT
TRBJ2-5	TRBD2	.	TRBV11-2	CASSLDRTSGARKETQYF	TGTGCCAGCAGCTTAGATAGGACTAGCGGGGCTCGGAAAGAGACCCAGTACTTC
TRBJ1-1	.	.	TRBV19	CASSIGLGVREAFF	TGTGCCAGTAGTATTGGTTTAGGGGTACGTGAAGCTTTCTTT
TRBJ1-2	.	few	TRBV28	CASSLRGLYGYTF	TGTGCCAGCAGTTTGCGAGGACTCTATGGCTACACCTTC
TRBJ2-3	TRBD1	.	TRBV4-2	CASSQDQGAGTTQYF	TGTGCCAGCAGCCAAGATCAGGGGGCCGGCACGACGCAGTATTTT
TRBJ2-2	.	.	TRBV7-9	CASSLNRNTGELFF	TGTGCCAGCAGCTTAAATCGGAACACCGGGGAGCTGTTTTTT
TRBJ2-7	TRBD1	.	TRBV5-8	CASSRGQGAYEQYF	TGTGCCAGCAGCCGGGGCCAGGGGGCTTACGAGCAGTACTTC
TRBJ2-1	.	few	TRBV5-1	CASSLRPGSGNEQFF	TGCGCCAGCAGCTTGAGGCCAGGGAGTGGCAATGAGCAGTTCTTC
TRBJ2-7	.	.	TRBV4-1	CASSQDGPGPYEQYF	TGCGCCAGCAGCCAAGATGGGCCAGGTCCCTACGAGCAGTACTTC
TRBJ2-3	TRBD2	.	TRBV5-6	CASSTLAGGTDTQYF	TGTGCCAGCAGCACACTAGCGGGAGGCACAGATACGCAGTATTTT
TRBJ2-1	TRBD2	.	TRBV18	CASSPLVRTSGSYNEQFF	TGTGCCAGCTCACCTCTAGTCAGGACTAGCGGGAGCTACAATGAGCAGTTCTTC
TRBJ1-4	.	.	TRBV19	CASSALSPSEKLFF	TGTGCCAGTAGTGCCTTAAGCCCATCTGAAAAACTGTTTTTT
TRBJ2-6	.	.	TRBV25-1	CASSEFGSGANVLTF	TGTGCCAGCAGTGAATTCGGCTCTGGGGCCAACGTCCTGACTTTC
TRBJ2-3	.	.	TRBV15	CATAGGWFTSTQYF	TGTGCCACCGCGGGTGGGTGGTTCACAAGTACGCAGTATTTT
TRBJ1-5	.	.	TRBV6-5	CASSRDSNLMPQHF	TGTGCCAGCAGCCGCGACAGCAATTTAATGCCCCAGCATTTT